This TCR beta chain is drawn from a study of shared clonotypes between healthy human individuals (dated by TCRdb to about 2020). For context, the study as a whole: The cohort comprised two women and a few men aged 18 to 49 years. Per donor, leukapheresis produced somewhere between about 0.9 and 9 billion PBMCs. To increase sequencing depth and limit assay-specific biases, TCR repertoire library preparation and sequencing were carried out by different laboratories using diverse techniques. For each donor, CD4 naive and CD4 memory were each run on three plates, CD8 naive on two plates, and CD8 memory on one plate. To estimate repertoire size and how much clonotypes are shared between individuals, the study performed deep sequencing of blood TCR repertoires from roughly five healthy adults.

From its cysteine to its phenylalanine, the CDR3 spans 14 amino acids. Left in the record is the CDR3 DNA by itself, 42 bases read in frame from the first base. Details on this clone: No cognate antigen has been identified for it. No base-level quality is on record; no much larger clone is a single base apart.

The paper's findings and limits, for the study overall: Estimated clonotype richness was generally larger for naive than for memory subsets. Around 5.4% of naive CD4, 3.5% of naive CD8, approximately 2.2% of memory CD4, and 0.35% to 0.4% of memory CD8 clonotypes were shared across several donors. Based on pairwise subsampling, the degree of clonotype sharing among donors was expected to be affected by sequencing depth. Sampling was limited to blood, and TCR repertoires in tissue likely differ from TCR repertoires in blood. Incomplete sequencing was indicated by rarefaction of sorted-subset datasets, despite the large sequencing depth. The genetic and exposure-history diversity represented was limited by the small number of donors. Higher generation probabilities were observed for clonotypes shared by all four sorted-subset donors than for non-shared clonotypes.

For the CD8 naive samples, CD45RO-negative cells were positively selected for CCR7, yielding a CD45RA+CCR7+ population from which TemRA cells were excluded. Healthy HIV-negative adults with no recently reported acute infections or vaccinations were included as donors. Every donor was a Caucasian adult residing in Nashville, Tennessee, USA. Blood was collected by leukapheresis, and PBMCs were isolated by Ficoll-Histopaque density gradient centrifugation and then cryopreserved in liquid nitrogen vapor phase. Purity and quantity of every magnetically sorted T cell population were checked by analytical flow cytometry. Genomic DNA was isolated from every sorted fraction and measured by UV absorbance on a Nanodrop 2000c. Using the deep immunoSEQ assay, TCR CDR3 regions were amplified from genomic DNA by multiplex PCR. Extracted genomic DNA from each cell subset was spread evenly across all wells of several immunoSEQ 96-well plates, with each plate serving as a replicate. For sorted subsets, approximately 210 ng of genomic DNA, equivalent to roughly 33,000 T cell genomes, went into each replicate PCR. Purified libraries were quantified with a Qubit 3.0 fluorometer, sized on a Bioanalyzer 2100, and re-quantified with the KAPA Library Quantification kit. Every immunoSEQ 96-well plate was sequenced on a separate single-read 150-cycle Illumina NextSeq 550 flow cell. In the paper's pipeline: Because only junctional sequences without quality scores were contained in the immunoSEQ output, filtering matching that applied to full-length reads could not be performed. To assign V/J genes and CDR3, sequences were annotated using PyIR, a Python wrapper for IgBLAST v1.9, with IMGT germline references. Reads with weak V/J assignments (E-value above 1e-6), missing CDR3, stop codons, out-of-frame junctions, or ambiguous translated residues were removed. V3J clonotypes were defined as sequences sharing the same inferred V gene, J gene, and CDR3 amino acid sequence. To compute the percentage overlap between repertoires, the number of shared unique clonotypes was divided by the size of the smaller repertoire. Richness of each repertoire was evaluated using RTK rarefaction, the Chao1 estimator, and Recon v2.1 estimates of unobserved clonotypes. For all TCRbeta clonotypes obtained by the gDNA method from four donors, generation probabilities were computed with OLGA. TCRdb obtained this table from immuneACCESS and retained in-frame rearrangements with V and J assigned. These tables miss some clones; where compared with another copy, unresolved V genes account for less than half of the shortfall, and the remainder is unexplained. V, J and clone size reflect that table, while D and trimming were determined from the DNA. The sample yields about 2.1 million clones; around 93% were counted once. Together, the top ten hold 1.5% to 2% of the sample.

Specimen: naive CD8+ T cells from PBMCs. Reading the label with the study, this specimen's cell subset or site is: CD45RA+CCR7+. This TCR derives from a man between 18 and 35 years old in good health. Some clones in this sample may be carry-over from other donors' samples. This chain joins TRBV21-1 to TRBJ2-7; the D segment call TRBD2 is taken from the table without a DNA check. TRBV21-1 has pseudogene status. In nucleotide form, the sequence is TGTGCCAGCAGCCCCTACGGGGTGTCCTACGAGCAGTACTTC. This codes for CASSPYGVSYEQYF.